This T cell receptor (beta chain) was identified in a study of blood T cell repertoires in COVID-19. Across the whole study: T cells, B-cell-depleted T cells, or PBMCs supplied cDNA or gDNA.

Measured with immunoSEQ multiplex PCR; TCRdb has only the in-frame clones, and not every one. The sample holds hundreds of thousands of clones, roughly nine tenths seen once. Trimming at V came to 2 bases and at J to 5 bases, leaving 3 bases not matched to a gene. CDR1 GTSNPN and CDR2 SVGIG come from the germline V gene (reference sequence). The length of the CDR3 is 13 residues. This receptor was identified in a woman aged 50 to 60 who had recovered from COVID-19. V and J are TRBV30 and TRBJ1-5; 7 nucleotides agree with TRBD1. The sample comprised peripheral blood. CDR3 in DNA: TGTGCCTGGAGTACAGGGGATCATCAGCCCCAGCATTTT. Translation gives CAWSTGDHQPQHF.